This T cell receptor (beta chain) is from a study of T cell changes during pregnancy in multiple sclerosis. The germline V gene encodes CDR1 MNHEY and CDR2 SMNVEV (reference sequence). This CDR3 has 12 amino acids. V shed 3 bases and J shed 6 bases, with 7 bases lying between them. Libraries were prepared by immunoSEQ multiplex PCR; TCRdb keeps only in-frame clonotypes and omits some of them. The sample has fewer than 65,000 clones, just over 90% seen once. This receptor was identified in a female donor with multiple sclerosis, enrolled in a pregnancy study. This chain links TRBV27 with TRBJ2-3, with D maybe TRBD2 (5 bases). The sample was peripheral blood, taken in the second trimester of pregnancy. The DNA of the CDR3 is TGTGCCAGCAGTTTTCCGGGGGATACGCAGTATTTT. Its protein product is CASSFPGDTQYF.